What follows describes a single T cell receptor beta chain. The antigen is not known. Libraries were prepared by immunoSEQ multiplex PCR; TCRdb keeps only in-frame clonotypes and omits some of them. In the table there are around 130,000 clones, 80% to 95% of which are singletons. The V gene lost 4 bases and the J gene lost 8 bases, with 12 bases spanning the gap. The CDR3 length is 13 residues. Germline V gene lookup returns CDR1 KGHSH and CDR2 LQKENI. The sample originates from a study of T cell responses to AZD1222 COVID-19 vaccine. Second-dose timings of about 4 or about 12 weeks were pooled. Study-wide results and caveats: Across spike, vaccine-associated CD4 TCRs were found, dominant at 160-218 and 743-854.

This clonotype was sampled from an adult who received the AZD1222 COVID-19 vaccine. The sample consisted of peripheral blood, taken 28 days after the second AZD1222 dose. This chain connects TRBV18 to TRBJ1-3, with D hard to call. DNA of the CDR3: TGTGCCAGCTCACTGTCCTCGACGGACACCATATATTTT. Amino acids: CASSLSSTDTIYF.